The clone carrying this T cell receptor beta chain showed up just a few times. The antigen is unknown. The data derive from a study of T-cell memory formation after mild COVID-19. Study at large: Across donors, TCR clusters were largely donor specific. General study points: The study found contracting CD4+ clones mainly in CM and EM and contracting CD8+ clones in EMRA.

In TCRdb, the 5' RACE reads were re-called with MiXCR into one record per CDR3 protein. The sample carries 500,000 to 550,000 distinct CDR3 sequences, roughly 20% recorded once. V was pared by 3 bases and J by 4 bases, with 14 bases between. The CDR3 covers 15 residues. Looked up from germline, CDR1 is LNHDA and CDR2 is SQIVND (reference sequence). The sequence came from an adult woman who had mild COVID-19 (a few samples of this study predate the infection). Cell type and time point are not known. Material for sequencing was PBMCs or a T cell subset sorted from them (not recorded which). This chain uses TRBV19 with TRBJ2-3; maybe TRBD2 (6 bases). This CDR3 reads CASSISLLAADTQYF. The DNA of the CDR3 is TGTGCCAGTAGTATTAGTCTACTAGCAGCAGATACGCAGTATTTT.